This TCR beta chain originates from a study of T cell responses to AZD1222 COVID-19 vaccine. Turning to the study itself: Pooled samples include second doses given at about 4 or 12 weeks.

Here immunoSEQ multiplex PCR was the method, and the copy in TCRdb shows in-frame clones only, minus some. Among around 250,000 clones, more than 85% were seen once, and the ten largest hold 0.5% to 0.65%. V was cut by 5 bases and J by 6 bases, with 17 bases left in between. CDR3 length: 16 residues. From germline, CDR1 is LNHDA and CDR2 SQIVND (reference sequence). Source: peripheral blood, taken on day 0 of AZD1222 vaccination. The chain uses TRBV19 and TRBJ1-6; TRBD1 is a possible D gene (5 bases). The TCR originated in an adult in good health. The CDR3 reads CASSWAAGEGNSPLHF. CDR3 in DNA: TGTGCCAGTAGTTGGGCGGCGGGGGAGGGTAATTCACCCCTCCACTTT.